This T cell receptor (beta chain) was sequenced for a study of cytomegalovirus exposure and HLA in healthy donors. V was pared by 6 bases and J by 2 bases, with 10 bases between. Germline lookup yields CDR1 SQVTM and CDR2 ANQGSEA. The CDR3 contains 13 residues. The study ran its PCR with 60 Vbeta and 13 Jbeta primers. The data were produced by immunoSEQ multiplex PCR, yet TCRdb's version contains in-frame clones alone and is incomplete. This sample has 150,000 to 200,000 clones; 75% to 85% occur once, and the top ten carry just over 2%. Study-wide findings and caveats: In a later analysis, specific HLA alleles were associated with around 17,000 TCR beta sequences at a 0.05 false discovery rate.

Worth noting for this clone: Antigen specificity is unknown.

This clonotype was obtained from a woman aged 18-29 years in good health and CMV-seropositive. Source material: PBMCs. The gene calls are TRBV29-1 and TRBJ2-2, with a possible D match to TRBD1 (5 bases). In DNA form, the CDR3 reads TGCAGCGTGAAGACAGTTAACACCGGGGAGCTGTTTTTT. This codes for CSVKTVNTGELFF.